Each of the 31 T cell receptor beta chains below was sequenced from the same sample in a study of CD8 T cells in ankylosing spondylitis. TCRdb redid the calling of the 5' RACE reads with MiXCR, one entry per CDR3 protein. Of approximately 35,000 distinct CDR3 sequences detected, 13% to 15% appear once; the ten largest clones hold more than 30%. The specimen was blood. Receptor source: a male donor with ankylosing spondylitis or in good health (not recorded which).

This clonotype was picked up a small number of times. The genes are TRBV12-3 or TRBV12-4 and TRBJ2-1; 10 positions agree with TRBD2. The CDR3 runs 18 residues. V gave up 2 bases and J gave up 7 bases; unmatched junction bases: 14. The CDR3 DNA sequence: TGTGCCAGCAGTTTAAATGTCGGGGCTAGCGGGAGCCTAAATGAGCAGTTCTTC. Amino acid sequence: CASSLNVGASGSLNEQFF.

The V call is TRBV27, the J call TRBJ2-3; tentative D call: TRBD1 (5 bases). Looked up from germline, CDR1 is MNHEY and CDR2 is SMNVEV (reference sequence). The V end was cut by 7 bases, the J end by 0 bases, with 14 bases between. The CDR3 is 15 residues long. The CDR3 sequence is CASNSAGISTDTQYF. DNA for the CDR3: TGTGCCAGCAATTCGGCAGGGATTAGCACAGATACGCAGTATTTT.

This sequence joins TRBV19 and TRBJ2-3, with D maybe TRBD2 (5 bases). The CDR3 runs 15 residues. Per germline, CDR1 LNHDA and CDR2 SQIVND (reference sequence). V was clipped by 6 bases and J by 0 bases, with 13 bases between them. CDR3: CASSQNRGSTDTQYF. The CDR3 coding sequence is TGTGCCAGTAGCCAAAACCGGGGTAGCACAGATACGCAGTATTTT. The full variable domain, completed using reference TRBV19 and TRBJ2-3, is DGGITQSPKYLFRKEGQNVTLSCEQNLNHDAMYWYRQDPGQGLRLIYYSQIVNDFQKGDIAEGYSVSREKKESFPLTVTSAQKNPTAFYLCASSQNRGSTDTQYFGPGTRLTVL.

This clonotype was recorded a few times. The rearrangement uses TRBV5-1 and TRBJ2-2; 9 nucleotides match TRBD2. The CDR3 totals 15 residues. Germline CDR1 is SGHRS and CDR2 is YFSETQ. The ends lost 0 bases at V and 6 bases at J; junction bases unmatched: 3. The CDR3: CASSLVVAGAGELFF. DNA of the CDR3: TGCGCCAGCAGCTTGGTGGTAGCGGGGGCCGGGGAGCTGTTTTTT.

V is TRBV28 and J is TRBJ1-5, with 7 positions matching TRBD1. Unmatched junction bases numbered 9, after V lost 4 bases and J lost 6 bases. Germline V gene data show CDR1 as MDHEN and CDR2 as SYDVKM. This CDR3 has 15 residues. CDR3 sequence: CASSSSRQGRQPQHF. The CDR3 nucleotides read TGTGCCAGCAGTTCCTCCCGACAGGGTCGTCAGCCCCAGCATTTT.

This clonotype was detected a few times. CDR3 protein: CASSYPSGSSYNEQFF. CDR3 sequence (DNA): TGTGCCAGCAGTTACCCTAGCGGGAGCTCCTACAATGAGCAGTTCTTC. The J gene is TRBJ2-1, the V gene TRBV6-2 or TRBV6-3; TRBD2 aligns across 10 bases. Per the germline V gene, CDR1 is MNHEY and CDR2 is SVGEGT. The trim removed 2 bases at V and 0 bases at J, leaving 1 base unmatched. The CDR3 contains 16 residues.

This clonotype was counted between two and nine times. This sequence joins TRBV4-2 and TRBJ2-1; 7 bases map to TRBD2. J was trimmed by 0 bases and V by 1 base; bases with no gene match: 6. The germline V gene encodes CDR1 LGHNA and CDR2 YNFKEQ. This CDR3 has 17 amino acids. Here the CDR3 reads CASSQVGRVSSYNEQFF. The CDR3 DNA reads as TGTGCCAGCAGCCAAGTGGGGAGGGTAAGCTCCTACAATGAGCAGTTCTTC.

Only a few counts were recorded for this clonotype. The chain has TRBV4-3 and TRBJ2-7; D is unresolved. This CDR3 has 13 amino acids. Trimming shortened V by 0 bases and J by 1 base, and 4 bases separated the two germline ends. In germline, CDR1 is LGHNA, CDR2 YSLEER. The CDR3 sequence: CASSQDLSYEQYF. The CDR3 coding sequence is TGCGCCAGCAGCCAAGATTTGTCCTACGAGCAGTACTTC.

The V gene is TRBV6-1, the J gene TRBJ2-2; 7 nucleotides agree with TRBD2. CDR1 is MNHNS, CDR2 SASEGT, per germline. J was trimmed by 7 bases and V by 6 bases; bases with no gene match: 11. The CDR3 length is 15 residues. The CDR3 DNA is TGTGCCAGCAGCGTCGCACTACCGGGGGGCGGGGAGCTGTTTTTT. This encodes CASSVALPGGGELFF.

The chain employs TRBV5-1 and TRBJ2-4, with 8 positions matching TRBD1. This CDR3 contains 14 residues. V lost 0 bases and J lost 8; bases outside the gene matches: 4. Per the germline V gene, CDR1 is SGHRS and CDR2 is YFSETQ. The CDR3 loop is CASSLGTGYYIQYF. Here the CDR3 DNA reads TGCGCCAGCAGCTTGGGGACAGGGTATTACATTCAGTACTTC.

This clonotype has a handful of counts. CDR3 residues: CASSLIGEAFF. In DNA form, the CDR3 reads TGTGCCAGCAGCTTAATAGGTGAAGCTTTCTTT. This rearrangement joins TRBV7-9 to TRBJ1-1; D unclear. The length of the CDR3 is 11 residues. The V and J ends lost 2 bases and 7 bases respectively, with 5 bases between them. Germline V lookup: CDR1 SEHNR, CDR2 FQNEAQ (reference sequence). Drawing the rest from reference TRBV7-9 and TRBJ1-1, the complete variable domain is DTGVSQNPRHKITKRGQNVTFRCDPISEHNRLYWYRQTLGQGPEFLTYFQNEAQLEKSRLLSDRFSAERPKGSFSTLEIQRTEQGDSAMYLCASSLIGEAFFGQGTRLTVV.

With respect to this clonotype: At one end, the junction sequence differs from germline, possibly due to a read error. This chain connects TRBV20-1 to TRBJ2-1; 14 positions match TRBD2. The CDR3 is 18 amino acids. Per germline, CDR1 DFQATT and CDR2 SNEGSKA (reference sequence). CDR3 DNA sequence: TGTAGTGCCGAGATAAGGACTAGCGGGGGGATCTCCTACAATGAGCAGTTCTTC. This translates into CSAEIRTSGGISYNEQFF.

The chain recombines TRBV23-1 with TRBJ2-1, with 13 positions matching TRBD2. TRBV23-1 is an ORF, with its function uncertain. V gave up 3 bases and J gave up 2 bases; unmatched junction bases: 7. This CDR3 has 18 amino acids. CDR3 sequence reads: CASSQPTSGGAPYNEQFF. CDR3 bases: TGCGCCAGCAGTCAGCCTACTAGCGGGGGGGCCCCCTACAATGAGCAGTTCTTC.

J is TRBJ2-2 and V is TRBV29-1, with TRBD2 as a possible D gene (6 bases). CDR1 and CDR2 from the germline V gene are SQVTM and ANQGSEA. CDR3 length: 13 residues. V gave up 7 bases and J gave up 3 bases, with 12 bases separating them. The CDR3 sequence is CSAGDSYTGELFF. CDR3 coding DNA: TGCAGCGCCGGGGACTCCTACACCGGGGAGCTGTTTTTT.

The chain couples TRBV14 to TRBJ2-2; D is unclear. V was pared by 1 base and J by 6 bases, with 9 bases between. CDR3 length: 14 amino acids. Germline V gene data show CDR1 as SGHDN and CDR2 as FVKESK. Here the CDR3 reads CASSQVSFAGELFF. The CDR3 DNA is TGTGCCAGCAGCCAAGTGTCATTCGCCGGGGAGCTGTTTTTT.

This rearrangement joins TRBV27 to TRBJ2-2; D remains unclear. CDR3 length equals 14 residues. CDR1 MNHEY and CDR2 SMNVEV come from the germline V gene (reference sequence). Trimming stripped 3 bases from V and 1 base from J, with 6 bases between. CDR3 sequence (DNA): TGTGCCAGCAGTTTCCTGCAGAACACCGGGGAGCTGTTTTTT. This translates into CASSFLQNTGELFF.

In its sample, this clonotype was seen a few times. This rearrangement joins TRBV4-3 to TRBJ1-2; D perhaps matches TRBD1 (5 bases). CDR1 and CDR2 (germline): LGHNA, YSLEER. Trimming took off 3 bases at V and 4 bases at J, with 12 bases between the two ends. The CDR3 contains 14 residues. The CDR3 bases are TGCGCCAGCAGCCACGCGGGACGGGCCTATGGCTACACCTTC. Translated, it gives CASSHAGRAYGYTF.

This chain uses TRBV2 with TRBJ1-1; D not certain. The germline V gene encodes CDR1 SNHLY and CDR2 FYNNEI. The CDR3 consists of 13 residues. V dropped 6 bases and J dropped 1 base, with 9 bases sitting between them. In nucleotides, the CDR3 is TGTGCCAGCAGGCCGTGGGGGAACACTGAAGCTTTCTTT. It specifies CASRPWGNTEAFF.

J is TRBJ2-2 and V is TRBV6-4; no reliable D call. The CDR3 has 13 amino acids. V gave up 0 bases and J gave up 7 bases, with 6 bases separating them. The germline CDR1 and CDR2 sequences are MRHNA and SNTAGT. As DNA, the CDR3 is TGTGCCAGCAGTGACTCGATTCACGGGGAGCTGTTTTTT. This translates into CASSDSIHGELFF.

This clonotype was seen ten or more times. The chain employs TRBV18 and TRBJ2-7; D unclear. This CDR3 region has 12 residues. With 4 bases removed from V and 2 bases from J, the gap between germline ends came to 6 bases. Germline assignment: CDR1 KGHSH and CDR2 LQKENI. This chain's CDR3 is CASSRQAYEQYF. The DNA for the CDR3 is TGTGCCAGCTCACGTCAGGCCTACGAGCAGTACTTC.

CDR3 sequence (DNA): TGTGCCAGCAGCCCGGGGGGATATGAGCAGTTCTTC. This codes for CASSPGGYEQFF. The chain employs TRBV11-2 and TRBJ2-1; 7 bases line up with TRBD2. Germline V gene sequence: CDR1 SGHAT, CDR2 FQNNGV. CDR3 length: 12 amino acids. V gave up 5 bases and J gave up 8 bases; unmatched junction bases: 3.

There are a few counts of this clonotype. The chain recombines TRBV20-1 with TRBJ2-1; 10 bases are shared with TRBD2. CDR3 length equals 14 residues. Trimming took 6 bases from V and 8 from J; bases not matched to a gene: 10. Germline lookup yields CDR1 DFQATT and CDR2 SNEGSKA (reference sequence). CDR3 sequence reads: CSASLPSGRDEQFF. Here the CDR3 DNA reads TGCAGTGCCAGTCTCCCTAGCGGGAGAGATGAGCAGTTCTTC.

The rearrangement joins TRBV4-2 to TRBJ2-3; 9 nucleotides agree with TRBD1. This CDR3 spans 15 amino acids. Germline V gene data show CDR1 as LGHNA and CDR2 as YNFKEQ. V lost 5 bases to trimming and J lost 4 bases; unmatched junction nucleotides: 7. For the CDR3, the DNA is TGTGCCAGCAGCTACGGACAGGGGTCGGCAGATACGCAGTATTTT. Translation: CASSYGQGSADTQYF.

This clonotype was seen only a few times. The chain employs TRBV12-3 or TRBV12-4 and TRBJ2-4, with 11 positions matching TRBD2. The CDR3 loop spans 15 amino acids. V lost 7 bases, J lost 3 bases, and 5 bases stayed unmatched. CDR3 in DNA: TGTGCCAGCACCGCGACTAGCGGGATCAAAAACATTCAGTACTTC. Its translation: CASTATSGIKNIQYF.

This clonotype was detected a few times. This chain links TRBV7-2 with TRBJ2-3, with TRBD2 matching 11 bases. The germline gives CDR1 SGHTA, CDR2 FQGNSA. This CDR3 is 15 amino acids long. J was trimmed by 6 bases and V by 2 bases; bases with no gene match: 4. The CDR3 is CASSLLAGGPDTQYF. CDR3 sequence (DNA): TGTGCCAGCAGCTTACTAGCGGGGGGACCGGATACGCAGTATTTT.

This clonotype was observed a handful of times. The rearrangement uses TRBV7-6 and TRBJ2-3; D assignment may be TRBD1 or TRBD2 (6 bases each). Looked up from germline, CDR1 is SGHVS and CDR2 is FNYEAQ. Trimming pared 11 bases from V and 2 bases from J, leaving 20 bases between. The CDR3 has 15 residues. In nucleotides, the CDR3 is TGTGCCTGTTCACAAGGGGGGACAATCACAGATACGCAGTATTTT. Translated, it gives CACSQGGTITDTQYF.

In this sample, this clonotype turned up a few times. The chain has TRBV2 and TRBJ2-7; 10 bases align to TRBD1. V lost 8 bases to trimming and J lost 4 bases; unmatched junction nucleotides: 5. Per the germline V gene, CDR1 is SNHLY and CDR2 is FYNNEI. This CDR3 has 13 residues. CDR3 protein: CASARDRGYEQYF. CDR3 nucleotides: TGTGCCAGCGCCCGGGACAGGGGTTACGAGCAGTACTTC.

This clonotype came up a few times. V and J are TRBV12-3 or TRBV12-4 and TRBJ2-2, with a weak D call TRBD1 (7 bases). The CDR3 is made up of 15 amino acids. V lost 1 base to trimming and J lost 6 bases, with 12 bases between them. The CDR3 coding sequence is TGTGCCAGCAGTTTAGGCGGGACAGTCCCCGGGGAGCTGTTTTTT. It yields the protein CASSLGGTVPGELFF.

The CDR3 here is CASSRTLAGIGGELFF. In DNA, the CDR3 is TGTGCCAGCAGCCGAACCCTCGCGGGGATAGGCGGGGAGCTGTTTTTT. The chain employs TRBV7-9 and TRBJ2-2, with a possible D match to TRBD2 (6 bases). V was pared by 5 bases and J by 7 bases, with 20 bases between. Germline V CDR1 and CDR2: SEHNR, FQNEAQ (reference sequence). The CDR3 has 16 residues. Using reference TRBV7-9 and TRBJ2-2 for the parts outside the CDR3, the full variable domain is DTGVSQNPRHKITKRGQNVTFRCDPISEHNRLYWYRQTLGQGPEFLTYFQNEAQLEKSRLLSDRFSAERPKGSFSTLEIQRTEQGDSAMYLCASSRTLAGIGGELFFGEGSRLTVL.

The chain employs TRBV14 and TRBJ2-2; D unresolved. CDR3 length: 10 residues. V lost 8 bases, J lost 10 bases, and 8 bases lay in between. Per the germline V gene, CDR1 is SGHDN and CDR2 is FVKESK. CDR3 in amino acids: CASGNLELFF. CDR3 nucleotide sequence: TGTGCCAGCGGCAATTTGGAGCTGTTTTTT.

For the CDR3, the DNA is TGTGCCAGCAGTCCGTACACAGGGGGCACCGGGGAGCTGTTTTTT. Amino acid sequence: CASSPYTGGTGELFF. The chain has TRBV12-3 or TRBV12-4 and TRBJ2-2; 8 positions agree with TRBD1. The CDR3 extends over 15 amino acids. The ends lost 5 bases at V and 4 bases at J; junction bases unmatched: 6.